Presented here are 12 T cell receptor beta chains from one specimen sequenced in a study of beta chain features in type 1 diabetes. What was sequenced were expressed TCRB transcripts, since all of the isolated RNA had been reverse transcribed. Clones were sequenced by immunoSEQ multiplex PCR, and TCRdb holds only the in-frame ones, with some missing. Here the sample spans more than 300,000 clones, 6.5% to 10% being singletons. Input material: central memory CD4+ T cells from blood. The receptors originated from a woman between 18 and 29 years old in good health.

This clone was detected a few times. The CDR3 here is CASSEWRKASTDTQYF. Here the CDR3 DNA reads TGTGCCAGCAGTGAATGGCGGAAGGCTAGCACAGATACGCAGTATTTT. This chain links TRBV2 with TRBJ2-3; no firm D call. This CDR3 has 16 amino acids. Per the germline V gene, CDR1 is SNHLY and CDR2 is FYNNEI. Trimming removed 2 bases at V and 0 bases at J, with 12 bases between.

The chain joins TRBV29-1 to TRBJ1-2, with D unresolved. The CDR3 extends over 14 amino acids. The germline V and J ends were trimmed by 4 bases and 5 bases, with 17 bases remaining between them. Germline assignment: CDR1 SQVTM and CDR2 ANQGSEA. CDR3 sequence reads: CSVVKDPTRYGYTF. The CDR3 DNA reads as TGCAGCGTTGTCAAGGACCCCACCCGATATGGCTACACCTTC.

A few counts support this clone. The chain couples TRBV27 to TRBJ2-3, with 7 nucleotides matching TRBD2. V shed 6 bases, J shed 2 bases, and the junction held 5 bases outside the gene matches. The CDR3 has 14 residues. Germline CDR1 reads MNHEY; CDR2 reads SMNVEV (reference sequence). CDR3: CASRLAAITDTQYF. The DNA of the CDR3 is TGTGCCAGCAGGCTAGCGGCAATCACAGATACGCAGTATTTT.

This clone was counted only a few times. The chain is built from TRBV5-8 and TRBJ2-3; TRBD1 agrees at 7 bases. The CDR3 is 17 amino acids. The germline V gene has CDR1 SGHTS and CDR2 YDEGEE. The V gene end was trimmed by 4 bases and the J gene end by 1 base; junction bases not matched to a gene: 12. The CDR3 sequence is CASSLRLMGTGTDTQYF. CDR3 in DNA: TGTGCCAGCAGCCTGCGGTTGATGGGGACAGGCACAGATACGCAGTATTTT.

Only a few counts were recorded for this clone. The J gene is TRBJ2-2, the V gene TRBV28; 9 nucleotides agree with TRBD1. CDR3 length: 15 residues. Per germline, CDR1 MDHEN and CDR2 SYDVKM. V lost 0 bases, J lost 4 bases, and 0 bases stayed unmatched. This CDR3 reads CASSLWTGGTGELFF. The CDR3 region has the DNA TGTGCCAGCAGTTTATGGACAGGGGGCACCGGGGAGCTGTTTTTT. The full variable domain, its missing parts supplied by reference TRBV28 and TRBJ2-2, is DVKVTQSSRYLVKRTGEKVFLECVQDMDHENMFWYRQDPGLGLRLIYFSYDVKMKEKGDIPEGYSVSREKKERFSLILESASTNQTSMYLCASSLWTGGTGELFFGEGSRLTVL.

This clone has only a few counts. The CDR3 DNA follows: TGTGCCAGCAGTGCCATGGAAACAGGGGGCGATCCCTACGAGCAGTACTTC. It yields the protein CASSAMETGGDPYEQYF. The chain combines TRBV6-1 with TRBJ2-7; 9 bases align to TRBD1. There are 17 residues in the CDR3. Losses at the gene ends were 4 bases for V and 2 bases for J; bases not matched to a gene: 12. Germline values: CDR1 MNHNS, CDR2 SASEGT.

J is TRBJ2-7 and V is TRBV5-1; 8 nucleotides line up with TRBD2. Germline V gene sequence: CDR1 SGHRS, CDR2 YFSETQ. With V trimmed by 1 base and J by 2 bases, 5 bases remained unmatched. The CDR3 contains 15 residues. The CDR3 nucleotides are TGCGCCAGCAGCTTGTCCCCGGGAGGGCCCTACGAGCAGTACTTC. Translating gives CASSLSPGGPYEQYF.

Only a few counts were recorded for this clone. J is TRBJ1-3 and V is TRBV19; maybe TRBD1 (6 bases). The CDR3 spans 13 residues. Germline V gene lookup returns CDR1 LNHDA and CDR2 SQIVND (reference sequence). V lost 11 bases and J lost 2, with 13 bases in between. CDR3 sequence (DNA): TGTGCCGGGAGCTCAGGGGCTGGAAACACCATATATTTT. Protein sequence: CAGSSGAGNTIYF.

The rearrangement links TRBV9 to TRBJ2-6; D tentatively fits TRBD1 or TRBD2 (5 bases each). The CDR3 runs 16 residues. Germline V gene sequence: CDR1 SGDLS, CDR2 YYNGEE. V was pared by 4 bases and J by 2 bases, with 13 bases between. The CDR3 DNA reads TGTGCCAGCAGCCCGATGGGGGTGCCTGGGGCCAACGTCCTGACTTTC. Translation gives CASSPMGVPGANVLTF.

CDR3 in amino acids: CASSGPDRVNTGELFF. Written as DNA, the CDR3 is TGTGCCAGCAGTGGACCGGACAGGGTGAACACCGGGGAGCTGTTTTTT. The gene calls are TRBV25-1 and TRBJ2-2, with 8 bases identical to TRBD1. V was pared by 4 bases and J by 1 base, with 5 bases of the junction left unmatched. CDR1 and CDR2 (germline): MGHDK, SYGVNS. There are 16 residues in the CDR3. Looking up the rest from reference TRBV25-1 and TRBJ2-2 gives the full variable domain: EADIYQTPRYLVIGTGKKITLECSQTMGHDKMYWYQQDPGMELHLIHYSYGVNSTEKGDLSSESTVSRIRTEHFPLTLESARPSHTSQYLCASSGPDRVNTGELFFGEGSRLTVL.

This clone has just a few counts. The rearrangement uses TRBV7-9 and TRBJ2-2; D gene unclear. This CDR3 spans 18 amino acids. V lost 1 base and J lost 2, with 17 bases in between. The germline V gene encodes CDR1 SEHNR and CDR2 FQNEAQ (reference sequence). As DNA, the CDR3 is TGTGCCAGCAGCTTAGGACAATCTTCGAATTTAAACACCGGGGAGCTGTTTTTT. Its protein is CASSLGQSSNLNTGELFF.

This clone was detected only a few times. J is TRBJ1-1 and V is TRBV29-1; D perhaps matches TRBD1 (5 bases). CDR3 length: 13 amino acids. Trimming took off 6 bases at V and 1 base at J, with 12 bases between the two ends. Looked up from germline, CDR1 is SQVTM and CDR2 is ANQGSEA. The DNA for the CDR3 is TGCAGCGTGGTATATACAGGGAACACTGAAGCTTTCTTT. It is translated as CSVVYTGNTEAFF.